The subject of this entry is one T cell receptor beta chain. Its binding antigen is unknown. No base quality values were provided; no much bigger clone lies one nucleotide off. These data come from a study of shared clonotypes between healthy human individuals (dated by TCRdb to between 2020 and 2021). Regarding the study in general: A few men and two women, aged 18 to 49 years, made up the cohort. Blood TCR repertoires of a handful of healthy adults were deeply sequenced to estimate repertoire size and the extent of clonotype sharing between individuals. Per donor, leukapheresis produced somewhere between about 0.94 and 10 billion PBMCs. Per donor, three plates each were used for CD4 naive and CD4 memory, two for CD8 naive, and one for CD8 memory. Different laboratories and diverse techniques were used to prepare libraries and sequence TCR repertoires, to increase sequencing depth and limit assay-specific biases.

Measured from the cysteine to the phenylalanine, the CDR3 is 18 residues long. Only CDR3 DNA remains: 54 bases, in frame from the first base. The junction shows trimming of 0 bases on V and 2 bases on J, and the gene matches do not reach 10 bases of it. CDR1 and CDR2, per the germline V gene (reference sequence), are SGHNT and YYREEE. General study outcomes and caveats: Roughly 5% of naive CD4, 3.5% of naive CD8, roughly 2.5% of memory CD4, and 0.4% of memory CD8 clonotypes were shared across a handful of donors. Pairwise subsampling indicated that sequencing depth was expected to affect the degree of clonotype sharing among donors. Naive subsets generally had larger estimated clonotype richness than memory subsets did. Even with the large sequencing depth, rarefaction of the sorted-subset datasets indicated that sequencing was incomplete. Sampling was restricted to blood, and TCR repertoires in tissue are likely to differ from TCR repertoires in blood. The small number of donors limited the genetic and exposure-history diversity represented. Compared with non-shared clonotypes, clonotypes shared by all four sorted-subset donors had higher generation probabilities.

For the CD8 naive samples, CD45RO-negative cells were positively selected for CCR7, yielding a CD45RA+CCR7+ population from which TemRA cells were excluded. The donors were healthy, HIV-negative adults with no recently reported acute infections or vaccinations. Every donor was a Caucasian adult residing in Nashville, Tennessee, USA. After blood collection by leukapheresis, PBMCs were isolated using Ficoll-Histopaque density gradient centrifugation and then cryopreserved in the vapor phase of liquid nitrogen. Analytical flow cytometry was used to check the purity and quantity of each magnetically sorted T cell population. Genomic DNA was isolated from each sorted fraction and quantified by UV absorbance on a Nanodrop 2000c. TCR CDR3 regions were amplified from genomic DNA by multiplex PCR using the deep immunoSEQ assay. Extracted genomic DNA from each cell subset was spread evenly across all wells of several immunoSEQ 96-well plates, with each plate serving as a replicate. For sorted subsets, roughly 200 ng of genomic DNA, equivalent to 25,000 to 35,000 T cell genomes, went into each replicate PCR. Purified libraries were measured with a Qubit 3.0 fluorometer, size-checked on a Bioanalyzer 2100, and measured again with the KAPA Library Quantification kit. Each immunoSEQ 96-well plate was sequenced on its own single-read 150-cycle Illumina NextSeq 550 flow cell. Under the source paper's analysis protocol: Because the immunoSEQ output included only junctional sequences and no quality scores, the filtering could not be the same as the filtering used for full-length reads. Sequences were annotated with PyIR, a Python wrapper for IgBLAST v1.9, and V/J genes and CDR3 were assigned using IMGT germline references. Any read was removed if the V/J assignment was weak (E-value above 1e-6), the CDR3 was missing, or the read contained stop codons, out-of-frame junctions, or ambiguous translated residues. A V3J clonotype was defined by an identical inferred V gene, J gene, and CDR3 amino acid sequence. The percentage overlap between two repertoires was calculated by dividing the number of shared unique clonotypes by the size of the smaller repertoire. Repertoire richness was assessed with RTK rarefaction, the Chao1 estimator, and Recon v2.1 estimates of unobserved clonotypes. Generation probabilities were computed with OLGA for all TCRbeta clonotypes obtained by the gDNA method from four donors. TCRdb took this table from immuneACCESS and kept in-frame rearrangements with V and J called. Such tables lack part of the clones; where checked against another copy, unresolved V genes explain under half of the gap, and the rest is unexplained. The DNA gave D and trimming, while V, J and clone size come from that table. Counted in this sample were millions of clones; roughly 95% of them appeared once. The ten largest account for around 1.1% of the sample.

The sample taken for sequencing was naive CD8+ T cells sorted from blood. The sample's cell subset or site label is to be understood as: CD45RA+CCR7+. The receptor's source is a man younger than 35 in good health. The V and J genes are TRBV5-4 and TRBJ2-7; 11 bases in the junction line up with TRBD2. Here is the DNA: TGTGCCAGCAGCTTGGTGGGTAGCGGGGGGGCCGCGACCTACGAGCAGTACTTC. It specifies CASSLVGSGGAATYEQYF.